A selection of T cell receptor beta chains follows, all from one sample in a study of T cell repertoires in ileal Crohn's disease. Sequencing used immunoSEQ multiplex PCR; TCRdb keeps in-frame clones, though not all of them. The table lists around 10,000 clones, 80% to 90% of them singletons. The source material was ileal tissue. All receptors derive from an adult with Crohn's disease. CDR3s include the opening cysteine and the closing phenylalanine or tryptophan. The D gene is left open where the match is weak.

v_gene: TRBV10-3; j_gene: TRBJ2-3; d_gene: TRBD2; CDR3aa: CAIRGRDTDTQYF
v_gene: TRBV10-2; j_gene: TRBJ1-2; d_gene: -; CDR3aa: CASSDPSGSYGYTF
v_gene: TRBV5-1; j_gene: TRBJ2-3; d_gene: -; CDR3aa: CASSFYADTQYF
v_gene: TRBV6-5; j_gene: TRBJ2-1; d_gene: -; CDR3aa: CASSQGGSLNEQFF
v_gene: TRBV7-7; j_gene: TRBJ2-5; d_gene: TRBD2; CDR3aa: CASSTGLAGGKETQYF
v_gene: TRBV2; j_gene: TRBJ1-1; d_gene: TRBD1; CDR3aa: CASSRQGFTEAFF
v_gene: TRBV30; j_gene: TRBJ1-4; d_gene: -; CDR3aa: CAWSVQATNEKLFF
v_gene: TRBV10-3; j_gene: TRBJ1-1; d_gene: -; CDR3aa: CAITRAPGTEAFF
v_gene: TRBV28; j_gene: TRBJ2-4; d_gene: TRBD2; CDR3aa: CASRTGGTTLLAKNIQYF
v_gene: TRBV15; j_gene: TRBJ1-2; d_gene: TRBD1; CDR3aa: CATSSDRGAGYGYTF
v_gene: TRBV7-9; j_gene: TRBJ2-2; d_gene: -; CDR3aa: CASSRGQTNTGELFF
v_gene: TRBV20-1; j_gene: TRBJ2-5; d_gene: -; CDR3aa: CSAPLRETQYF
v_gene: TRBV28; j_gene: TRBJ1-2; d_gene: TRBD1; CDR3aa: CATRARGVGGYTF
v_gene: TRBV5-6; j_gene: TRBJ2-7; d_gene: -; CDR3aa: CASSLIQRAYEQYF
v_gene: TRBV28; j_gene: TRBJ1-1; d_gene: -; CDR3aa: CASSSGALNTEAFF
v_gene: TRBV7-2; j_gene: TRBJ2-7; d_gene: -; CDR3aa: CASSSDSEQYF
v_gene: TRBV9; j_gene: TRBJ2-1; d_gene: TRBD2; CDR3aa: CASSFRTSGSGDEQFF
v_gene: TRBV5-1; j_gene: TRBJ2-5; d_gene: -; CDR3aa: CASRVQVVQETQYF
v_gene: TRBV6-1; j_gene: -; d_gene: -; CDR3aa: CATTFLQGNEQYF
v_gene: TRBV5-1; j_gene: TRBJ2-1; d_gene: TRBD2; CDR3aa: CASSLGTRGNYNEQFF
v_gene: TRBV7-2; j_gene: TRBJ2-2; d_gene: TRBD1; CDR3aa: CASSFTGTANTGELFF
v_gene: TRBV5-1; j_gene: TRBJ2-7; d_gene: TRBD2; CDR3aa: CASSRLAGVPEQYF
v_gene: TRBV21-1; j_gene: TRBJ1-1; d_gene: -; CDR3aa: CASSKEGLNRNTEAFF
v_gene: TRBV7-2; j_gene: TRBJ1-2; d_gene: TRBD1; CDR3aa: CASSETFRGYGYTF
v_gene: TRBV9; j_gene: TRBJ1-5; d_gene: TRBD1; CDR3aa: CASSPDRGFGQPQHF
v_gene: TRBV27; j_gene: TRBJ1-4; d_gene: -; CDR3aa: CASSPGGYNEKLFF
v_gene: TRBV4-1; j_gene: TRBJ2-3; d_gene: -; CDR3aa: CASSQENLDSDTQYF
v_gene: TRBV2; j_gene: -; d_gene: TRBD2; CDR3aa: CASRFGLAGPYEQYF
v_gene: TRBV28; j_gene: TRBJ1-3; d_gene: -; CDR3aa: CASSSTVRNTIYF
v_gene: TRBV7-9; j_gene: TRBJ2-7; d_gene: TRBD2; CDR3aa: CASSPAPGLAGASYEQYF
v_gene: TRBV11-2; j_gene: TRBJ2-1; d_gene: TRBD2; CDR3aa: CASRRLAHEQFF
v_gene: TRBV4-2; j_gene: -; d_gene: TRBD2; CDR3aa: CASSQGDYPQYEQYF
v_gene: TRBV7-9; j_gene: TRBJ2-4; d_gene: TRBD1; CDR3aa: CASSRDSIAKNIQYF
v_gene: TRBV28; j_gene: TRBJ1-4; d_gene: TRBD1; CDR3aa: CASSSDREIELMNEKLFF
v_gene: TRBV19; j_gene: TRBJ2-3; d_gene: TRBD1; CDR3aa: CASSRSGQGYTDTQYF
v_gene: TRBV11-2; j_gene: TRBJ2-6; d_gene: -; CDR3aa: CASSSGSWGSGTNVLTF
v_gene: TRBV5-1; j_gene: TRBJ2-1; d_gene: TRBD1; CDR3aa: CASRNRGSDSGEQFF
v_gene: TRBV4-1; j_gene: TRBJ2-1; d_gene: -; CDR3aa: CASSQDLGPPEFF
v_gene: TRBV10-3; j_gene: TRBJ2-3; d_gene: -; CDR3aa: CAISEINSADTQYF
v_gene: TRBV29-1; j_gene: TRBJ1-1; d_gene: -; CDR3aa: CSDLDISNTEAFF
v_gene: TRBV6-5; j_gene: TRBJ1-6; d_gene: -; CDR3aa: CASSYSSPGEGSPLHF
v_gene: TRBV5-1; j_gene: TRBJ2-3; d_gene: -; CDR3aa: CASSPLPRQGTPDTQYF
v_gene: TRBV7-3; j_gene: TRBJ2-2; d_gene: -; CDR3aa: CASSETTATGELFF
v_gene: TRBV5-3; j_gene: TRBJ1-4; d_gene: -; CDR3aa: CARRLGRVNEKLFF
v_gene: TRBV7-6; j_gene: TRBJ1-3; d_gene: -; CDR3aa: CASSFQGSSGNTIYF
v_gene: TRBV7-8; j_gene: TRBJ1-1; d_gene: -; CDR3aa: CASSLARPGHGGGTEAFF
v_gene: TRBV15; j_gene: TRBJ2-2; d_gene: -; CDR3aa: CATSRGGHGNTGELFF
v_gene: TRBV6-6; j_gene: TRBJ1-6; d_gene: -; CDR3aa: CASSSGNSPLHF
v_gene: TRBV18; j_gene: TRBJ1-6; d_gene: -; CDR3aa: CASSPQTINSPLHF
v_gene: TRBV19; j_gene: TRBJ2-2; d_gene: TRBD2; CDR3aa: CASSLRTSGSTGELFF
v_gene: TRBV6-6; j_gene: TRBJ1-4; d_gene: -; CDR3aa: CASSLLRGGLFF
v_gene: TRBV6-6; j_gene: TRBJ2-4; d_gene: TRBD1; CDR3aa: CASSNQGALENIQYF
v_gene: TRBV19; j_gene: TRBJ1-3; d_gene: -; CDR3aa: CASSPGGPSGNTIYF